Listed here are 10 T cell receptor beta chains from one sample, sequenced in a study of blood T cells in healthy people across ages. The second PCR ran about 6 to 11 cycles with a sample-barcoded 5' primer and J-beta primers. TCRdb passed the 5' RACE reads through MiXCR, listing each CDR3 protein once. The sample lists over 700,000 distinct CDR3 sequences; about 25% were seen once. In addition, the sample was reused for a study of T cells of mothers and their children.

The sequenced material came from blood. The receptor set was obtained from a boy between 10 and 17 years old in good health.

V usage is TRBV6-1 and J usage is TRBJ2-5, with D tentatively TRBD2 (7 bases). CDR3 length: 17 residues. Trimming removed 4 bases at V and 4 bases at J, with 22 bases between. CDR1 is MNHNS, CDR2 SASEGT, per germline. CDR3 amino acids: CASSGEGGPLLRETQYF. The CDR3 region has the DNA TGTGCCAGCAGTGGGGAGGGGGGCCCCCTGTTACGAGAGACCCAGTACTTC.

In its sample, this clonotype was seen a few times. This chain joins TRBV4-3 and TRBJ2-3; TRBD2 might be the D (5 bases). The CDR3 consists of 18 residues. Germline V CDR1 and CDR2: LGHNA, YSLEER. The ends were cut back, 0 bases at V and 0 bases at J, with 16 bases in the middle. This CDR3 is CASSQDLSAGPSTDTQYF. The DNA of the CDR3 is TGCGCCAGCAGCCAAGATCTTTCGGCGGGCCCTAGCACAGATACGCAGTATTTT.

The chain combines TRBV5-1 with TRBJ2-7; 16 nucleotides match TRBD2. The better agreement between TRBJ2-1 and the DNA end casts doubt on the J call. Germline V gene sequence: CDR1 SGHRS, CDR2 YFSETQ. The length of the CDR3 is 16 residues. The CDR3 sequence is CASSWGLAGGNNEQFF. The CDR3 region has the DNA TGCGCCAGCAGCTGGGGACTAGCGGGGGGGAACAATGAGCAGTTCTTC.

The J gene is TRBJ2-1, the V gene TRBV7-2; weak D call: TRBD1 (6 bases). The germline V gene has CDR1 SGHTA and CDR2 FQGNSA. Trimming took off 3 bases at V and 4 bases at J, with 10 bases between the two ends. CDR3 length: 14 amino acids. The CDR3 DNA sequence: TGTGCCAGCAGCTTCGACAGGCTATACAATGAGCAGTTCTTC. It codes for CASSFDRLYNEQFF.

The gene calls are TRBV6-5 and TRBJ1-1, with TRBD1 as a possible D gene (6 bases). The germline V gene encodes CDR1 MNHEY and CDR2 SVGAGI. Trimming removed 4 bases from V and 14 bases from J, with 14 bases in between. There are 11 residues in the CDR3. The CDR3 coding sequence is TGTGCCAGCAGTTCTACAGGGTCTGTATTCTTT. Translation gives CASSSTGSVFF.

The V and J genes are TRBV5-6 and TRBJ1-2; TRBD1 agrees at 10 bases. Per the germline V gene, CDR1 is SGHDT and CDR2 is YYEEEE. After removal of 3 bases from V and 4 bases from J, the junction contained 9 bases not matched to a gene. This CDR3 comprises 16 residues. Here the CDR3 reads CASSSQDRGRVYGYTF. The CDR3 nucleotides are TGTGCCAGCAGCTCCCAAGACAGGGGGCGGGTCTATGGCTACACCTTC.

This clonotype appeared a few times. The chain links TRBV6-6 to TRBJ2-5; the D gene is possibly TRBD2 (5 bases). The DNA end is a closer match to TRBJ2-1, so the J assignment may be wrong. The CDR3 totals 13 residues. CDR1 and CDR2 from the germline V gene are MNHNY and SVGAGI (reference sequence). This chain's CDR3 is CASSYGSRDEQFF. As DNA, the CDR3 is TGTGCCAGCAGTTACGGGAGTAGGGATGAGCAGTTCTTC.

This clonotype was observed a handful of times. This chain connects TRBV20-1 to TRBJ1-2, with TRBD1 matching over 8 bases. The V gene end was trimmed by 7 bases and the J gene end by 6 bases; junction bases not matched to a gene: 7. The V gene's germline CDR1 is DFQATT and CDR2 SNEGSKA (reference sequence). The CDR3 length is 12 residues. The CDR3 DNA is TGCAGTGTTCCACAGGGGGAGGATGGCTACACCTTC. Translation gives CSVPQGEDGYTF.

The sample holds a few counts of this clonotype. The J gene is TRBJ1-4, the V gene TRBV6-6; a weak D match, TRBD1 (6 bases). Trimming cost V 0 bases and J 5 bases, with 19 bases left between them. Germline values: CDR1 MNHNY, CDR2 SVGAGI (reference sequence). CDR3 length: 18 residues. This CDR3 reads CASSYSGPTGRGNEKLFF. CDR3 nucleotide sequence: TGTGCCAGCAGTTACTCGGGCCCTACAGGAAGGGGGAATGAAAAACTGTTTTTT.

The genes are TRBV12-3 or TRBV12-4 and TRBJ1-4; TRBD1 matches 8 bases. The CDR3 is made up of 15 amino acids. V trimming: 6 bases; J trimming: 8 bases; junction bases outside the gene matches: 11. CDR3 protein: CASSPDGQGTEKLFF. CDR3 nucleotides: TGTGCCAGCAGCCCTGACGGACAGGGTACGGAAAAACTGTTTTTT.